This TCR beta chain was profiled in a study of blood T cell repertoires in COVID-19. Study details: Both acute and convalescent COVID-19 samples were obtained from the United States, Italy and Spain. In each case, the material was cDNA or gDNA derived from T cells, B-cell-depleted T cells, or PBMCs.

Germline CDR1 reads SNHLY; CDR2 reads FYNNEI. This CDR3 comprises 15 residues. The trim removed 6 bases at V and 7 bases at J, leaving 10 bases unmatched. Per the authors' pipeline: It was from reference gene primer amplification that nucleated cell counts were estimated. Data came from immunoSEQ multiplex PCR; TCRdb stores just in-frame clones and leaves some out. V and J calls and clone size come straight from that table; D and trimming were deduced from the DNA. The sample lists approximately 670,000 clones, 85% to 90% occurring once. The TCR comes from a woman between 18 and 29 years old with acute or convalescent COVID-19. Sequencing used peripheral blood. V is TRBV2 and J is TRBJ2-7, with 12 bases matching TRBD2. In DNA form, the CDR3 reads TGTGCCAGCAGGCTAGCGGGGGGGCCGGCGGAAGAGCAGTACTTC. Protein product: CASRLAGGPAEEQYF.